This T cell receptor beta chain came from a study of graft-versus-host responses after intestinal transplantation. The CDR3 covers 15 residues. Germline V gives CDR1 MNHEY, CDR2 SVGAGI. Between the trimmed V and J ends, which lost 0 bases and 3 bases, there was a span of 11 bases. Clones were read by immunoSEQ multiplex PCR, and TCRdb kept only the in-frame ones, dropping some. The data show 60,000 to 65,000 clones, approximately 91% seen once. As concerns this clone: Its antigen is unknown.

Sequenced material: unstimulated CD8+ T cells sorted from spleen or lymph node cells, taken before transplant. The source of this sequence is a human donor who was the organ donor for an intestinal transplant. The chain is built from TRBV6-5 and TRBJ2-5; D gene unclear. DNA for the CDR3: TGTGCCAGCAGTTACTCCTCCACGAGAGAAGAGACCCAGTACTTC. It specifies CASSYSSTREETQYF.